These 22 T cell receptor beta chains originate from one sample sequenced in a study of T cells in Graves' hyperthyroidism and ophthalmopathy. RNA transcripts served as the template for amplifying TCR beta CDR3 regions. Using the HTBI primer set, a first-round RT-PCR was run on the TCR CDR3. TCRdb passed the multiplex PCR reads through MiXCR, listing each CDR3 protein once. The data show 650,000 to 700,000 distinct CDR3 sequences, around 16% seen once. The sample taken for sequencing was blood. The receptor source for this set is a man aged 45-65 years with Graves' hyperthyroidism.

The chain carries TRBV3-1 and TRBJ2-3; D unresolved. The CDR3 loop spans 15 amino acids. CDR1 and CDR2 (germline): LGHDT, YNNKEL (reference sequence). Trimming took 1 base from V and 4 from J, leaving 12 bases between them. The CDR3 DNA sequence: TGTGCCAGCAGCCAAGTAGGTCAGAGCGCAGATACGCAGTATTTT. Translation: CASSQVGQSADTQYF.

This clonotype occurred a few times. The V gene is TRBV18, the J gene TRBJ2-1, with 9 bases aligning to TRBD1. The length of the CDR3 is 16 residues. Germline V gene data show CDR1 as KGHSH and CDR2 as LQKENI. V was clipped by 2 bases and J by 5 bases; unmatched bases: 7. DNA of the CDR3: TGTGCCAGCTCACCATGGGACAGGGTTGACAACAATGAGCAGTTCTTC. Translating gives CASSPWDRVDNNEQFF.

Many counts were recorded for this clonotype. The chain uses TRBV30 and TRBJ2-1, with D perhaps TRBD1 (6 bases). The germline CDR1 and CDR2 sequences are GTSNPN and SVGIG (reference sequence). Trimming cost V 0 bases and J 3 bases, with 9 bases left between them. The CDR3 consists of 14 residues. CDR3 residues: CAWSVRTVYNEQFF. CDR3 nucleotide sequence: TGTGCCTGGAGTGTGAGGACAGTCTACAATGAGCAGTTCTTC. The variable domain in full, completed from reference TRBV30 and TRBJ2-1, reads SQTIHQWPATLVQPVGSPLSLECTVEGTSNPNLYWYRQAAGRGLQLLFYSVGIGQISSEVPQNLSASRPQDRQFILSSKKLLLSDSGFYLCAWSVRTVYNEQFFGPGTRLTVL.

This clonotype was seen more than once but under ten times. The chain has TRBV7-9 and TRBJ1-1, with 8 bases lining up with TRBD1. CDR1 SEHNR and CDR2 FQNEAQ come from the germline V gene (reference sequence). The CDR3 extends over 18 amino acids. With 3 bases clipped from V and 0 bases from J, the junction kept 12 bases outside the gene matches. CDR3 DNA: TGTGCCAGCAGCTTGGACCCTATGTCGACAGGGGTGAACACTGAAGCTTTCTTT. This sequence encodes CASSLDPMSTGVNTEAFF.

This clonotype was seen a handful of times. The chain combines TRBV7-8 with TRBJ1-1; D ambiguous. The CDR3 length is 12 residues. The V end was cut by 5 bases, the J end by 4 bases, with 8 bases between. CDR1 and CDR2 (germline): SGHVS, FQNEAQ. The chain's CDR3 is CASSQEGTEAFF. CDR3 nucleotide sequence: TGTGCCAGCAGCCAAGAGGGCACTGAAGCTTTCTTT.

This clonotype was observed a handful of times. A single base separates this from a much larger clone, so it may be a read error. V usage is TRBV7-9 and J usage is TRBJ2-5, with D tentatively TRBD1 (5 bases). This CDR3 contains 16 residues. The germline V gene has CDR1 SEHNR and CDR2 FQNEAQ (reference sequence). As DNA, the CDR3 is TGTGCCAGCAACTTAGTCGGCAGGGTGTACCAAGAGACCCAGTACTTC. The encoded protein is CASNLVGRVYQETQYF.

This clonotype was recorded a few times. The rearrangement joins TRBV12-3 or TRBV12-4 to TRBJ2-3; 10 bases match TRBD2. The V and J ends lost 5 bases and 3 bases, in that order; junction bases with no gene match: 5. There are 15 residues in the CDR3. DNA for the CDR3: TGTGCCAGCAGTATCAGCGGGAGGGCGACAGATACGCAGTATTTT. Encoded protein: CASSISGRATDTQYF.

This clonotype was counted a few times. The chain employs TRBV10-2 and TRBJ2-3; 7 bases are a match to TRBD1. Germline V gene sequence: CDR1 WSHSY, CDR2 SAAADI. The junction had 16 bases not matched to a gene; V was cut back by 4 bases and J by 6 bases. The CDR3 spans 17 residues. For the CDR3, the DNA is TGCGCCAGCAGTGCGCCCCCCACGACAGGGTTCGGCGATACGCAGTATTTT. Translation gives CASSAPPTTGFGDTQYF.

In its sample, this clonotype was seen many times. The chain has TRBV6-2 or TRBV6-3 and TRBJ1-1; the D gene is possibly TRBD1 (6 bases). Trimming stripped 5 bases from V and 0 bases from J, with 19 bases between. Germline lookup yields CDR1 MNHEY and CDR2 SVGEGT. The CDR3 runs to 17 residues. The CDR3 reads CASSHPGRGEMNTEAFF. The CDR3 DNA reads TGTGCCAGCAGTCACCCGGGGAGGGGGGAAATGAACACTGAAGCTTTCTTT.

The sample holds many counts of this clonotype. The genes are TRBV9 and TRBJ1-1; D is undetermined. Trimming took off 0 bases at V and 4 bases at J, with 13 bases between the two ends. Germline values: CDR1 SGDLS, CDR2 YYNGEE. The CDR3 is 15 residues long. The CDR3 sequence: CASSVDGGIVTEAFF. The CDR3 DNA reads as TGTGCCAGCAGCGTAGATGGAGGGATCGTCACTGAAGCTTTCTTT.

This clonotype was detected many times. V is TRBV10-3 and J is TRBJ2-7; the D is unclear. The CDR3 sequence is 12 residues long. Trimming pared 0 bases from V and 4 bases from J, leaving 4 bases between. Per germline, CDR1 ENHRY and CDR2 SYGVKD. Here the CDR3 reads CAISESGYEQYF. CDR3 nucleotides: TGTGCCATCAGTGAGTCTGGTTACGAGCAGTACTTC.

V usage is TRBV19 and J usage is TRBJ2-7; 8 bases fit TRBD2. The V and J ends lost 5 bases and 0 bases, in that order; junction bases with no gene match: 3. The germline CDR1 and CDR2 sequences are LNHDA and SQIVND (reference sequence). CDR3 length: 14 residues. The CDR3 region has the DNA TGTGCCAGTAGTCCAGCGGGGGTCTCCTACGAGCAGTACTTC. Encoded protein: CASSPAGVSYEQYF.

This clonotype was counted at least ten times. This chain joins TRBV28 and TRBJ1-1; D call uncertain. Germline CDR1 MDHEN, CDR2 SYDVKM. The CDR3 is 12 amino acids. V lost 6 bases and J 8 bases, leaving 13 bases between the germline ends. CDR3 amino acids: CASSQLRREAFF. Written as DNA, the CDR3 is TGTGCCAGCAGCCAGCTCCGCAGGGAAGCTTTCTTT. Drawing the rest from reference TRBV28 and TRBJ1-1, the complete variable domain is DVKVTQSSRYLVKRTGEKVFLECVQDMDHENMFWYRQDPGLGLRLIYFSYDVKMKEKGDIPEGYSVSREKKERFSLILESASTNQTSMYLCASSQLRREAFFGQGTRLTVV.

This clonotype was seen a few times. The V call is TRBV9, the J call TRBJ2-1; D call uncertain. Trimming shortened V by 4 bases and J by 4 bases, and 12 bases separated the two germline ends. CDR1 is SGDLS, CDR2 YYNGEE, per germline. The CDR3 is 14 amino acids. In DNA form, the CDR3 reads TGTGCCAGCAGCCCAAGTCGGACGTACAATGAGCAGTTCTTC. Protein: CASSPSRTYNEQFF.

This clonotype has only a few counts. V and J are TRBV14 and TRBJ1-4; D gene uncertain. Germline V lookup: CDR1 SGHDN, CDR2 FVKESK. This CDR3 spans 17 amino acids. The germline V and J ends were trimmed by 3 bases and 1 base, with 15 bases remaining between them. CDR3 amino acids: CASSHDHPVGTNEKLFF. As DNA, the CDR3 is TGTGCCAGCAGCCACGATCACCCCGTGGGAACTAATGAAAAACTGTTTTTT.

The rearrangement links TRBV4-2 to TRBJ2-1, with D possibly being TRBD2 (5 bases). Germline V gives CDR1 LGHNA, CDR2 YNFKEQ. The CDR3 totals 15 residues. V was shortened by 0 bases and J by 1 base, with 7 bases between the two germline ends. CDR3 sequence (DNA): TGTGCCAGCAGCCAAGATCGGGAATCCTACAATGAGCAGTTCTTC. It codes for CASSQDRESYNEQFF.

This clonotype was seen ten or more times. The rearrangement links TRBV10-3 to TRBJ2-2; 9 bases agree with TRBD1. Germline trimming cut 0 bases from V and 8 bases from J; bases unmatched to any gene: 10. This CDR3 region has 17 residues. Germline V gives CDR1 ENHRY, CDR2 SYGVKD. DNA of the CDR3: TGTGCCATCAGTGAGTCAGGGACAGGGACGAAAATTGGGGAGCTGTTTTTT. It codes for CAISESGTGTKIGELFF.

V gene TRBV20-1 combines with J gene TRBJ2-1; 7 bases map to TRBD1. With V trimmed by 5 bases and J by 0 bases, 1 base remained unmatched. Germline V gene sequence: CDR1 DFQATT, CDR2 SNEGSKA (reference sequence). This CDR3 region has 13 residues. The CDR3 sequence is CSAGDSSYNEQFF. As DNA, the CDR3 is TGCAGTGCTGGGGACAGCTCCTACAATGAGCAGTTCTTC.

The table lists this clonotype with many counts. The chain combines TRBV2 with TRBJ2-3; 13 nucleotides align to TRBD2. V shed 7 bases and J 5 bases; nucleotides not matched to a gene: 6. The CDR3 sequence is 15 residues long. Germline V gene data show CDR1 as SNHLY and CDR2 as FYNNEI. The CDR3 is CASTGLAGEIDTQYF. CDR3 DNA: TGTGCCAGCACTGGACTAGCGGGAGAGATAGATACGCAGTATTTT.

The chain uses TRBV19 and TRBJ1-2; 7 bases are a match to TRBD1. Trimming removed 4 bases from V and 3 bases from J; junction bases left unmatched: 8. Germline loops: CDR1 LNHDA, CDR2 SQIVND (reference sequence). The CDR3 runs to 15 residues. CDR3 in DNA: TGTGCCAGTAGTAGCGTGGGGACAGTGGACTATGGCTACACCTTC. Translated, it gives CASSSVGTVDYGYTF.

This chain links TRBV19 with TRBJ2-2, with TRBD1 matching over 8 bases. The CDR3 has 14 amino acids. V gave up 7 bases and J gave up 6 bases; unmatched junction bases: 7. From germline, CDR1 is LNHDA and CDR2 SQIVND (reference sequence). The CDR3: CASIETGVPGELFF. Here the CDR3 DNA reads TGTGCCAGTATAGAGACAGGGGTTCCCGGGGAGCTGTTTTTT.

The table lists this clonotype with many counts. This sequence joins TRBV2 and TRBJ2-2; 10 bases map to TRBD1. Trimming removed 0 bases from V and 5 bases from J; junction bases left unmatched: 9. Germline values: CDR1 SNHLY, CDR2 FYNNEI. CDR3 size: 18 residues. The CDR3 bases are TGTGCCAGCAGTGAAGCCGACAGGGGGCAAGTGGAGACCGGGGAGCTGTTTTTT. This codes for CASSEADRGQVETGELFF.